This T cell receptor beta chain was profiled in a study of T-cell memory formation after mild COVID-19. The CDR3 spans 13 residues. CDR1 is SGHAT and CDR2 is FQNNGV in the germline V gene. V lost 3 bases and J 7 bases, leaving 13 bases between the germline ends. TCRdb processed the 5' RACE reads anew with MiXCR; each CDR3 protein has one entry. The sample has 500,000 to 550,000 distinct CDR3 sequences; about a fifth are singletons. This clonotype was counted a few times. Its target is unknown. Study findings and constraints: Contracting CD8+ clones were enriched in EMRA, CD4+ mainly in CM and EM. A second wave expanding day 15 to 37 was CD4+-biased; contracting clones were balanced. The appearance of some responding clones in pre-infection memory suggested that cross-reactive memory joined.

This rearrangement joins TRBV11-2 to TRBJ2-7, with D uncertain. Sequenced sample: PBMCs or a T cell subset sorted from them (not recorded which). The clonotype was recovered from an adult woman who had mild COVID-19 (a few samples of this study predate the infection). Cell type and time point are not known. The CDR3 reads CASSFSALSEQYF. CDR3 DNA: TGTGCCAGCAGCTTTTCGGCGCTATCGGAGCAGTACTTC.